The 15 T cell receptor beta chains given below trace back to one sample, sequenced in a study of cytomegalovirus exposure and HLA in healthy donors. PCR primers comprised 60 Vbeta and 13 Jbeta primers. Generated by immunoSEQ multiplex PCR, the TCRdb table keeps only in-frame clones and is missing some. The sample has tens of thousands of clones; around 75% are singletons. Sequences were obtained from PBMCs. All receptors derive from a woman between 40 and 55 years old in good health and CMV-seropositive.

CDR3 nucleotides: TGTGCCAGCTCACCTGGGACTAGCGGGATAAATGAGCAGTTCTTC. As protein: CASSPGTSGINEQFF. The chain links TRBV18 to TRBJ2-1; TRBD2 aligns across 13 bases. The CDR3 covers 15 residues. Germline lookup yields CDR1 KGHSH and CDR2 LQKENI. The V segment lost 3 bases and the J segment 7 bases; nucleotides outside the gene matches: 3.

This chain connects TRBV7-2 to TRBJ2-1, with 8 bases aligning to TRBD2. J gave up 0 bases and V 11 bases, and 12 bases lay outside the gene matches. Germline CDR1 is SGHTA and CDR2 is FQGNSA. This CDR3 contains 16 residues. The CDR3 DNA follows: TGTGCCGGGGGGGGTAGCGGGGCCTTCTCCTACAATGAGCAGTTCTTC. Protein sequence: CAGGGSGAFSYNEQFF.

The chain carries TRBV27 and TRBJ2-5; possible D gene TRBD2, 7 bases. The DNA end is more similar to TRBJ2-7, so the J call may be wrong. Germline-derived CDR1 and CDR2 are MNHEY and SMNVEV (reference sequence). There are 14 residues in the CDR3. CDR3 loop: CASSLRGPSYEQYF. DNA for the CDR3: TGTGCCAGCAGTTTGCGGGGGCCCTCCTACGAGCAGTACTTC.

This clone has only one observation. J is TRBJ1-3 and V is TRBV6-5; 9 positions match TRBD1. There are 14 residues in the CDR3. Germline V gives CDR1 MNHEY, CDR2 SVGAGI. Trimming at V came to 6 bases and at J to 3 bases, leaving 3 bases not matched to a gene. The DNA for the CDR3 is TGTGCCAGCAGGGTGACAGGGGGTGGAAACACCATATATTTT. This encodes CASRVTGGGNTIYF.

The rearrangement links TRBV19 to TRBJ2-1; D remains ambiguous. Germline CDR1 and CDR2: LNHDA and SQIVND (reference sequence). Trimming cost V 3 bases and J 2 bases, with 8 bases left between them. The CDR3 has 14 amino acids. CDR3 bases: TGTGCCAGTAGTATCGAGGCGGCCTACAATGAGCAGTTCTTC. It translates to CASSIEAAYNEQFF.

This chain joins TRBV11-1 and TRBJ1-2; D remains ambiguous. The germline V gene has CDR1 SGHAT and CDR2 FQDESV (reference sequence). V was trimmed by 4 bases and J by 0 bases, leaving 9 bases between them. This CDR3 is built from 14 residues. The CDR3 loop reads CASSSQPTNYGYTF. DNA for the CDR3: TGTGCCAGCAGCTCACAGCCTACTAACTATGGCTACACCTTC.

The J gene is TRBJ1-4, the V gene TRBV15; unclear D gene. This CDR3 is built from 11 residues. Germline CDR1 reads LNHNV; CDR2 reads YYDKDF (reference sequence). The V gene lost 4 bases and the J gene lost 8 bases, with 5 bases spanning the gap. The CDR3 region has the DNA TGTGCCACCAGCACGGGAGAAAAACTGTTTTTT. Its translation is CATSTGEKLFF.

V usage is TRBV7-9 and J usage is TRBJ2-7, with a possible D match to TRBD2 (6 bases). Germline V lookup: CDR1 SEHNR, CDR2 FQNEAQ (reference sequence). The CDR3 is 15 residues long. V lost 5 bases and J 0 bases, leaving 14 bases between the germline ends. CDR3 loop: CASSPTGGSSYEQYF. CDR3 coding DNA: TGTGCCAGCAGCCCCACTGGGGGGAGCTCCTACGAGCAGTACTTC.

The V call is TRBV5-8, the J call TRBJ1-2; tentatively, D is TRBD1 (5 bases). The CDR3 sequence is 14 residues long. The germline V gene encodes CDR1 SGHTS and CDR2 YDEGEE. With 2 bases removed from V and 2 bases from J, the gap between germline ends came to 10 bases. The CDR3 region has the DNA TGTGCCAGCAGCTTAATGTCAGGGAACTATGGCTACACCTTC. Its translation is CASSLMSGNYGYTF.

The CDR3 DNA reads as TGTGCCAGTAGCAACCCGGGGAGGGCCTTCATGACACCCCTCCACTTT. Protein product: CASSNPGRAFMTPLHF. The V gene is TRBV19, the J gene TRBJ1-6; D unclear. The CDR3 runs to 16 residues. The V and J ends lost 6 bases and 11 bases respectively, with 23 bases between them. Germline assignment: CDR1 LNHDA and CDR2 SQIVND (reference sequence).

The J gene is TRBJ2-3, the V gene TRBV27; 11 nucleotides align to TRBD1. With V trimmed by 5 bases and J by 3 bases, 7 bases remained unmatched. The V gene's germline CDR1 is MNHEY and CDR2 SMNVEV (reference sequence). The CDR3 covers 16 residues. For the CDR3, the DNA is TGTGCCAGCAGTCCCATCGGGACAGGGGGGACAGATACGCAGTATTTT. It is translated as CASSPIGTGGTDTQYF.

The rearrangement links TRBV18 to TRBJ2-7, with D perhaps matching TRBD2 (6 bases). Germline assignment: CDR1 KGHSH and CDR2 LQKENI. Trimming stripped 0 bases from V and 0 bases from J, with 9 bases between. The CDR3 totals 15 residues. DNA of the CDR3: TGTGCCAGCTCACCACCGGGGGGAGGCTCCTACGAGCAGTACTTC. Residues: CASSPPGGGSYEQYF.

V gene TRBV7-2 combines with J gene TRBJ2-3, with 9 bases aligning to TRBD2. Germline CDR1 SGHTA, CDR2 FQGNSA. The CDR3 is 17 amino acids. V dropped 0 bases and J dropped 5; count of bases not matched to a gene: 9. The CDR3 nucleotides read TGTGCCAGCAGCTTAGCGGCTAGCGGGACCTCCCAAGATACGCAGTATTTT. Its protein product is CASSLAASGTSQDTQYF.

In nucleotides, the CDR3 is TGTGCCAGCAGCCTCCGGACTAGCGGGAGGATATACGAGCAGTACTTC. Amino acids: CASSLRTSGRIYEQYF. This rearrangement joins TRBV25-1 to TRBJ2-7; 14 nucleotides align to TRBD2. The CDR3 consists of 16 residues. J was trimmed by 4 bases and V by 6 bases; bases with no gene match: 8. The germline gives CDR1 MGHDK, CDR2 SYGVNS.

V usage is TRBV9 and J usage is TRBJ1-1; D not certain. V was clipped by 0 bases and J by 2 bases, with 17 bases between them. The CDR3 has 17 amino acids. Germline-derived CDR1 and CDR2 are SGDLS and YYNGEE. CDR3 region: CASSVGDMGYANTEAFF. In DNA form, the CDR3 reads TGTGCCAGCAGCGTAGGAGACATGGGCTATGCTAACACTGAAGCTTTCTTT.